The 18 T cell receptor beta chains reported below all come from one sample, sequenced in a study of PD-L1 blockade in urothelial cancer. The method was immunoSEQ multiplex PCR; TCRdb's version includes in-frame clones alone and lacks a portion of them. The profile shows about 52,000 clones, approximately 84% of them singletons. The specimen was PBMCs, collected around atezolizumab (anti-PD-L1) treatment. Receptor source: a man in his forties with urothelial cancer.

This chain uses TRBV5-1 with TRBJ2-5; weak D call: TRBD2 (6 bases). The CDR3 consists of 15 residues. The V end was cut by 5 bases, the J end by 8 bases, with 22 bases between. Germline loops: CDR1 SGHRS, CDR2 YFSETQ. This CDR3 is CASRETRDSRLTQYF. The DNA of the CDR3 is TGCGCCAGCAGGGAGACTCGGGACTCCCGATTAACCCAGTACTTC.

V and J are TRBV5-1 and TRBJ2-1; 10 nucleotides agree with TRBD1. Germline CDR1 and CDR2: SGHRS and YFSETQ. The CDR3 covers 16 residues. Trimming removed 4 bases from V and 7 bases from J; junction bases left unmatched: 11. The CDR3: CASSGGTGEFRNEQFF. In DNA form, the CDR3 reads TGCGCCAGCAGCGGTGGGACAGGGGAATTTAGAAATGAGCAGTTCTTC.

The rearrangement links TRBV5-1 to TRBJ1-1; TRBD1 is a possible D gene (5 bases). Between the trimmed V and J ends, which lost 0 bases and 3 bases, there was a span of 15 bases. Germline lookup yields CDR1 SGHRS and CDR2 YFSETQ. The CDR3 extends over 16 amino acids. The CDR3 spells CASSLASGLGDTEAFF. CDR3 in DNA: TGCGCCAGCAGCTTGGCCTCAGGGTTAGGGGACACTGAAGCTTTCTTT.

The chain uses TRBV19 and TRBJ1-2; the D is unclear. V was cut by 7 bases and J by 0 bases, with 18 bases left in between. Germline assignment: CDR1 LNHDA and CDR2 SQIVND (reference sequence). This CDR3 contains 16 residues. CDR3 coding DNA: TGTGCCAGTACCTACCGCGGAGGTGTTTCTAACTATGGCTACACCTTC. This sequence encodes CASTYRGGVSNYGYTF.

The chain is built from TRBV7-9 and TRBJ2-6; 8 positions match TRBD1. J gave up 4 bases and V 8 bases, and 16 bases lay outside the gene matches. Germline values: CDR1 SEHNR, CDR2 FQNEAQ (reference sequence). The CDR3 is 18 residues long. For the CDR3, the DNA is TGTGCCAGCCTAGCTTTGGGACAGGTGGCTGGAGGGGCCAACGTCCTGACTTTC. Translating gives CASLALGQVAGGANVLTF.

This chain's CDR3 is CASSLVQGAVTEAFF. CDR3 nucleotide sequence: TGTGCCAGCAGCTTAGTTCAGGGGGCAGTTACTGAAGCTTTCTTT. The chain joins TRBV7-6 to TRBJ1-1; 8 bases line up with TRBD1. The length of the CDR3 is 15 residues. Germline assignment: CDR1 SGHVS and CDR2 FNYEAQ. Germline trimming cut 1 base from V and 5 bases from J; bases unmatched to any gene: 6.

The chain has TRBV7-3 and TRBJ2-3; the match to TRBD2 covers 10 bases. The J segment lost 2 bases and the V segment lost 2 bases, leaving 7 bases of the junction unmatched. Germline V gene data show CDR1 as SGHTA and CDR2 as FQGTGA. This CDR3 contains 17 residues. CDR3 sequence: CASSLGSSGRPTDTQYF. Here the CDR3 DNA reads TGTGCCAGCAGCTTAGGCTCTAGCGGGAGACCCACAGATACGCAGTATTTT.

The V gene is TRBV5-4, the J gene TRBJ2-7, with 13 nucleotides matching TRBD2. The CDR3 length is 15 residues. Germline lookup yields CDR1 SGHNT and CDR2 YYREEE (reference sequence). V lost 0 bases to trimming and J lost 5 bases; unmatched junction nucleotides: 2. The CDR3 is CASSLAGLAGDEQYF. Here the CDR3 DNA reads TGTGCCAGCAGCTTGGCCGGACTAGCGGGAGACGAGCAGTACTTC.

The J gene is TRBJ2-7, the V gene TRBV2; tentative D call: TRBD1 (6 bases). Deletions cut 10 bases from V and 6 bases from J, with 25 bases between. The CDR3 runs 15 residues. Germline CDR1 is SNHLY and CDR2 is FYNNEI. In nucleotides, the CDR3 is TGTGCCACCTCTGTTGGGGGCCTCTCTGGGTCCGAGCAGTACTTC. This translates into CATSVGGLSGSEQYF.

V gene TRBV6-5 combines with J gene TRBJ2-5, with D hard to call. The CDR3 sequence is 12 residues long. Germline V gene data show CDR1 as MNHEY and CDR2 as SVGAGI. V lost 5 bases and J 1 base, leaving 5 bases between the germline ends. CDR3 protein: CASSRSQETQYF. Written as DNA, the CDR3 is TGTGCCAGCAGTCGGTCCCAAGAGACCCAGTACTTC.

The CDR3 DNA is TGTGCCAGCAGCTTCTCTGAAGCTTTCTTT. This codes for CASSFSEAFF. The chain has TRBV7-9 and TRBJ1-1; no reliable D call. V shed 3 bases and J shed 6 bases, with 2 bases lying between them. CDR3 size: 10 residues. The germline V gene has CDR1 SEHNR and CDR2 FQNEAQ (reference sequence).

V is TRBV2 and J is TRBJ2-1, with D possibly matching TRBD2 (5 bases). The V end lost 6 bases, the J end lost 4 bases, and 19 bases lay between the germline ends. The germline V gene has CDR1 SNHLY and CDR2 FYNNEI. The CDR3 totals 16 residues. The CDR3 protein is CASSPVSGSRYNEQFF. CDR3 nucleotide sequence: TGTGCCAGCAGCCCCGTATCTGGGAGTCGATACAATGAGCAGTTCTTC. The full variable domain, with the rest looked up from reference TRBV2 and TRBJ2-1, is EPEVTQTPSHQVTQMGQEVILRCVPISNHLYFYWYRQILGQKVEFLVSFYNNEISEKSEIFDDQFSVERPDGSNFTLKIRSTKLEDSAMYFCASSPVSGSRYNEQFFGPGTRLTVL.

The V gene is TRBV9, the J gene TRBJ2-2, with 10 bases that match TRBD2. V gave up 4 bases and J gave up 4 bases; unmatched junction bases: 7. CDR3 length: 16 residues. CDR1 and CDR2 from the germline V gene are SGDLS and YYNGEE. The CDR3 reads CASSPRTSGATGELFF. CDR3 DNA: TGTGCCAGCAGCCCCCGGACTAGCGGAGCCACCGGGGAGCTGTTTTTT.

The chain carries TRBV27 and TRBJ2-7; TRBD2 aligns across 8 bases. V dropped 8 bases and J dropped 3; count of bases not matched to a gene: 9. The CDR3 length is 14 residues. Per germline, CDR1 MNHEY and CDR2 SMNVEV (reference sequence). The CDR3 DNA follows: TGTGCCAGCCGGGGGGGCGGGAGCGGCTACGAGCAGTACTTC. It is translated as CASRGGGSGYEQYF.

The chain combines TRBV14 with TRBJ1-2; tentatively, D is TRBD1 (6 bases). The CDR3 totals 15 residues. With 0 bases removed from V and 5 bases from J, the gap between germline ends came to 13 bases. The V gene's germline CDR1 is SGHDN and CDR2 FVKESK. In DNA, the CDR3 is TGTGCCAGCAGCCAAGATCCGACAGGAGTTTATGGCTACACCTTC. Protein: CASSQDPTGVYGYTF.

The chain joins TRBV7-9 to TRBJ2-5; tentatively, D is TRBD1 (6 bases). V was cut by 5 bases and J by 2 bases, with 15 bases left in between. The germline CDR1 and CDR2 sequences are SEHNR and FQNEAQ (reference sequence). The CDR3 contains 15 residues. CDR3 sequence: CASSARDTTQETQYF. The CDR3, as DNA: TGTGCCAGCAGCGCTCGGGACACGACGCAAGAGACCCAGTACTTC.

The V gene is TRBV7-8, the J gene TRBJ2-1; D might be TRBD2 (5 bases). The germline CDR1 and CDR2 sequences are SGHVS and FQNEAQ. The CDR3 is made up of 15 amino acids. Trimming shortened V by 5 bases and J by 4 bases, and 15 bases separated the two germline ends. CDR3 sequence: CASSVPERNYNEQFF. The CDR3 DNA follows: TGTGCCAGCAGCGTACCTGAGCGGAATTACAATGAGCAGTTCTTC.

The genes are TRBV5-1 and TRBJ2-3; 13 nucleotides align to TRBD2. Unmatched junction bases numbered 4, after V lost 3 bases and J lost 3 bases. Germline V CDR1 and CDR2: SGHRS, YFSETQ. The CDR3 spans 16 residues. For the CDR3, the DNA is TGCGCCAGCAGCTGGACTAGCGGGAGAGAGACAGATACGCAGTATTTT. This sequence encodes CASSWTSGRETDTQYF. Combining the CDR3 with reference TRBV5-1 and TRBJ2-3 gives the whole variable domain KAGVTQTPRYLIKTRGQQVTLSCSPISGHRSVSWYQQTPGQGLQFLFEYFSETQRNKGNFPGRFSGRQFSNSRSEMNVSTLELGDSALYLCASSWTSGRETDTQYFGPGTRLTVL.